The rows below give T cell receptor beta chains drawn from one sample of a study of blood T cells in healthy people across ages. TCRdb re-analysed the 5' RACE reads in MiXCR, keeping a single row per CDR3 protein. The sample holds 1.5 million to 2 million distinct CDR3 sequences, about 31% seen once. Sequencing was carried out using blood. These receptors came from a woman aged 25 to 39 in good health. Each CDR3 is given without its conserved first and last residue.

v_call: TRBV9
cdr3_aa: ASSVDVGLRESLH

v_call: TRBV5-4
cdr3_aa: ASGDTRVLETQY

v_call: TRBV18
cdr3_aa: ASSSLGTGNEAF

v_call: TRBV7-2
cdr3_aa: ASSLALGDSYNEQY

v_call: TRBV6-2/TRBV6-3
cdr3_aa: ASSYSGQALGTEAF

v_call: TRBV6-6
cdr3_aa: ASSYSLEGLAGLEQF

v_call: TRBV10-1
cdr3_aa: ASSESTGRNEQF

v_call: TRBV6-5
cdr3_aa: ASSYFSTRRGPTDTQY

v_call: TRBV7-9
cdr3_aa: ASSLSLPGTPSTDTQY

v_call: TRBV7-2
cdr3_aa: ASSPLGGYNEQF

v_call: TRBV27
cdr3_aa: ASSLGASGRAPTDTQY

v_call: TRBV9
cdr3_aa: ASSAPGQGGDTEAF

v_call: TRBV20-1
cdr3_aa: SAREAGGAGDTQY

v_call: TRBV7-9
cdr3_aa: ASTTLSLQETQY

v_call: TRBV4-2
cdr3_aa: ASSLGDRGGFRNQPQH

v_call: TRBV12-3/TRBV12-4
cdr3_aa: ASSPPRNSGANVLT

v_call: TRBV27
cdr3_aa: ASSPSAGEFYNEQF

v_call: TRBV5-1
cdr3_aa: ASSLGVSGTDTQY

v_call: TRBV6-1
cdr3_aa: TSIEGGYNEQF

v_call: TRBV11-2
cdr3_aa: ASSTTSYEQF

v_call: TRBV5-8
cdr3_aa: ASSLDLWPQH

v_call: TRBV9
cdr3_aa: ASSVEGSGGGTNEQF

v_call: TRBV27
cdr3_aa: ASSRLAGGRGADTQY

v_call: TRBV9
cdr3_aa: ASALGYSTDTQY

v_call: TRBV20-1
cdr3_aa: SARDMASGTLEQY

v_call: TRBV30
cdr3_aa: AWNPGPTGELF

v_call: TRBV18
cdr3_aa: ASSPIWAETQETQY

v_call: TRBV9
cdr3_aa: ASSAQPFLAGSTDTQY

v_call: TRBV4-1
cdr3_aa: ASSTRQGATDTQY

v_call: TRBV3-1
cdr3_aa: ASSQEEQDTQY

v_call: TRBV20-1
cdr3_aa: RATGTGDYEQY

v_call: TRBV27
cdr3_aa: ASTQRGGTPYEQY

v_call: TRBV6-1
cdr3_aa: ASWAPGTGVYEQY

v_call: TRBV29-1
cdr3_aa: RIGLQGNTGELF

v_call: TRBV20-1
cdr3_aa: SARDPDMQY

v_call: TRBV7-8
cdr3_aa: ASSQQGASTDTQY

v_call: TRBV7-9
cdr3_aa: ATPPGKGLEFSDSYNGQF

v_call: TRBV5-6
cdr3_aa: ASSFVDRNEQD

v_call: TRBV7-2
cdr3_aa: ASSFSVTHEQY

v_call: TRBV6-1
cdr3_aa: ASSGQGWGVQF

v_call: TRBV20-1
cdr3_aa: SATESWTYEQY

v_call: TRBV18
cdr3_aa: ASSPPQGKSQY

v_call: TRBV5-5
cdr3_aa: ASSLNWQGAREQY

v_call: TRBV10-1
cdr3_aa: ASSEPPGAHQPQH

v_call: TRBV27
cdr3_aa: ASSSVAGRSYNEQF

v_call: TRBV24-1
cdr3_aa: ATSDVTGDAYSNQPQH

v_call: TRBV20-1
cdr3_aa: SADGLRGYNEQF

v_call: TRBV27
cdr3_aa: ASSILAGYTDTQY

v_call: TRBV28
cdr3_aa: ASSSDRLPSSSYEQY

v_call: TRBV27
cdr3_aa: ASSPGQPISPLH

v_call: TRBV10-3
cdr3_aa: AISESSGSTDTQY

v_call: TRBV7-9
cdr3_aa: ASNGRESTEAF

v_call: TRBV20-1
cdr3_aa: SADAGPGNTRY